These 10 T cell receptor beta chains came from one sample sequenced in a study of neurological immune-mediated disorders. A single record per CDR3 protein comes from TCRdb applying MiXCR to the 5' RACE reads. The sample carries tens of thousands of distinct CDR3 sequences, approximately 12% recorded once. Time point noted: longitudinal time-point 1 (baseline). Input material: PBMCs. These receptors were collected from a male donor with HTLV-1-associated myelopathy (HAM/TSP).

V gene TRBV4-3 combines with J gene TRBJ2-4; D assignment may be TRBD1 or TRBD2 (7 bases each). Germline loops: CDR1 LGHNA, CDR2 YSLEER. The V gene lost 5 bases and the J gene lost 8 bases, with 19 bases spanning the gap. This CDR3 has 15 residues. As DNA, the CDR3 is TGCGCCAGCAGCTTGTATCAGGGGGGGGAGGACATTCAGTACTTC. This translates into CASSLYQGGEDIQYF.

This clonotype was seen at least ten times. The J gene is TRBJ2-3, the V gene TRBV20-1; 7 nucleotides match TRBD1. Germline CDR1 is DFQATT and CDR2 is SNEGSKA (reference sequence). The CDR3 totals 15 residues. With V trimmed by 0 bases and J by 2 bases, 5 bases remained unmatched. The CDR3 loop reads CSARDRDRFTDTQYF. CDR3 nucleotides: TGCAGTGCTAGAGATCGGGACAGATTCACAGATACGCAGTATTTT.

CDR3 region: CASSYSLGALGRGTQYF. The CDR3 DNA is TGTGCCAGCAGTTACAGTCTGGGGGCGCTAGGGCGGGGGACCCAGTACTTC. The rearrangement links TRBV6-5 to TRBJ2-5; either TRBD1 or TRBD2 may fit D (6 bases each). CDR1 and CDR2 (germline): MNHEY, SVGAGI. V dropped 2 bases and J dropped 7 bases, with 23 bases sitting between them. The CDR3 spans 17 residues.

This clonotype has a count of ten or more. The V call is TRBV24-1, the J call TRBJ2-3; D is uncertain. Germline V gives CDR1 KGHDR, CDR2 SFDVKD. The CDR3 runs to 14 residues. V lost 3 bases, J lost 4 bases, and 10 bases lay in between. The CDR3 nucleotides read TGTGCCACCAGTGATATCGTCCCTGCAGATACGCAGTATTTT. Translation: CATSDIVPADTQYF.

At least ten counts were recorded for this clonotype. CDR3 sequence: CASSISGQVSGNTIYF. The CDR3 region has the DNA TGTGCCAGCAGTATATCCGGACAGGTCTCTGGAAACACCATATATTTT. The rearrangement joins TRBV6-2 or TRBV6-3 to TRBJ1-3; 7 bases are a match to TRBD1. With V trimmed by 5 bases and J by 0 bases, 7 bases remained unmatched. The CDR3 spans 16 residues. Germline CDR1 is MNHEY and CDR2 is SVGEGT.

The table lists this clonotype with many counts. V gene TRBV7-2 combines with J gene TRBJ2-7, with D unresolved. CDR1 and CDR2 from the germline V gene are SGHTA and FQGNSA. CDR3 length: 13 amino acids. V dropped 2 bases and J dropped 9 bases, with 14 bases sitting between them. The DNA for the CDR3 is TGTGCCAGCAGCTTACGATACGCCGGGCCGCAGTACTTC. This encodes CASSLRYAGPQYF. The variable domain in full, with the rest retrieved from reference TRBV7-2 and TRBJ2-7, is GAGVSQSPSNKVTEKGKDVELRCDPISGHTALYWYRQSLGQGLEFLIYFQGNSAPDKSGLPSDRFSAERTGGSVSTLTIQRTQQEDSAVYLCASSLRYAGPQYFGPGTRLTVT.

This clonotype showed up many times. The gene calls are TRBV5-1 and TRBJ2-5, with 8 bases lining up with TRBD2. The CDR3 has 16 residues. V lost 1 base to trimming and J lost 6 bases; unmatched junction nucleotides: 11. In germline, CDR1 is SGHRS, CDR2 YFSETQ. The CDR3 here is CASSLNIQGGGKTQYF. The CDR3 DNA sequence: TGCGCCAGCAGCTTGAATATACAGGGCGGGGGGAAGACCCAGTACTTC.

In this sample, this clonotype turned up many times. CDR3 coding DNA: TGTGCCAGCAGGCCCGTAGGGGGCGGCTATGGCTACACCTTC. Residues: CASRPVGGGYGYTF. The rearrangement links TRBV9 to TRBJ1-2; 7 bases align to TRBD1. Per germline, CDR1 SGDLS and CDR2 YYNGEE. The CDR3 runs 14 residues. The V gene end was trimmed by 5 bases and the J gene end by 4 bases; junction bases not matched to a gene: 8. The full variable domain, completed using reference TRBV9 and TRBJ1-2, is DSGVTQTPKHLITATGQRVTLRCSPRSGDLSVYWYQQSLDQGLQFLIQYYNGEERAKGNILERFSAQQFPDLHSELNLSSLELGDSALYFCASRPVGGGYGYTFGSGTRLTVV.

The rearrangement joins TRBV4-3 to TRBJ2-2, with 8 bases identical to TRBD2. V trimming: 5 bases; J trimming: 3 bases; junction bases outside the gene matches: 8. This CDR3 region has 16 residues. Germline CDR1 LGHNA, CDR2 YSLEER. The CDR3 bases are TGCGCCAGCAGCATGATAGCGGGGTGGGACACCGGGGAGCTGTTTTTT. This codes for CASSMIAGWDTGELFF.

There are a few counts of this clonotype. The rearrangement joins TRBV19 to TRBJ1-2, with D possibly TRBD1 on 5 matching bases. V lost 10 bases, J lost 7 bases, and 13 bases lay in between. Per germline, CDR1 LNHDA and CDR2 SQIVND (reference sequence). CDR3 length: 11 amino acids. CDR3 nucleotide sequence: TGTGCCACCAGGACAATTGGTGGCTACACCTTC. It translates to CATRTIGGYTF.